These 17 T cell receptor beta chains were all obtained from the same sample, sequenced in a study of glioma-infiltrating T cells after dendritic cell vaccination. Assay: immunoSEQ multiplex PCR; the TCRdb copy retains only in-frame clones and omits some. The repertoire holds tens of thousands of clones, with roughly 90% as singletons. Sequencing was performed on blood, taken before dendritic cell vaccination. The origin of the receptors is a human donor with glioblastoma.

The chain combines TRBV2 with TRBJ2-7, with D perhaps matching TRBD2 (5 bases). V was shortened by 7 bases and J by 2 bases, with 15 bases between the two germline ends. Germline lookup yields CDR1 SNHLY and CDR2 FYNNEI. The CDR3 totals 14 residues. The CDR3 DNA follows: TGTGCCAGCAATCCATTGGACGGGACCTACGAGCAGTACTTC. This gives the protein CASNPLDGTYEQYF.

The chain is built from TRBV4-2 and TRBJ2-1; D is possibly TRBD2 (6 bases). V lost 2 bases, J lost 2 bases, and 13 bases lay in between. Germline-derived CDR1 and CDR2 are LGHNA and YNFKEQ. The CDR3 extends over 16 amino acids. This CDR3 is CASSQIEVAAYNEQFF. The CDR3 DNA follows: TGTGCCAGCAGCCAAATTGAGGTAGCGGCCTACAATGAGCAGTTCTTC.

Here the CDR3 reads CASSLGTEFPYNEQFF. The CDR3 DNA reads as TGTGCCAGCAGCTTAGGGACAGAGTTTCCCTACAATGAGCAGTTCTTC. The gene calls are TRBV7-9 and TRBJ2-1; TRBD1 might be the D (6 bases). Germline values: CDR1 SEHNR, CDR2 FQNEAQ (reference sequence). This CDR3 has 16 residues. V was pared by 1 base and J by 2 bases, with 12 bases between.

This clone was seen a single time. The V gene is TRBV9, the J gene TRBJ2-3, with D unresolved. Germline V gene data show CDR1 as SGDLS and CDR2 as YYNGEE. The CDR3 has 15 residues. V shed 1 base and J shed 2 bases, with 11 bases lying between them. The CDR3 loop reads CASSVSPLFTDTQYF. The CDR3 DNA reads TGTGCCAGCAGCGTATCCCCGTTGTTCACAGATACGCAGTATTTT.

The count of this clone is one. The chain has TRBV9 and TRBJ1-5; 10 bases agree with TRBD1. The CDR3 totals 15 residues. The J segment lost 6 bases and the V segment lost 4 bases, leaving 7 bases of the junction unmatched. Germline assignment: CDR1 SGDLS and CDR2 YYNGEE. This CDR3 reads CASSPGTGELQPQHF. The DNA of the CDR3 is TGTGCCAGCAGCCCTGGGACAGGGGAGCTTCAGCCCCAGCATTTT.

The rearrangement links TRBV6-5 to TRBJ2-5, with 7 nucleotides matching TRBD2. The V segment lost 6 bases and the J segment 4 bases; nucleotides outside the gene matches: 11. The CDR3 consists of 15 residues. The germline gives CDR1 MNHEY, CDR2 SVGAGI. The CDR3 DNA reads as TGTGCCAGCAGCCCCGGGATCCCGGGGGGAGAGACCCAGTACTTC. It translates to CASSPGIPGGETQYF.

This clone showed up just a few times. This chain uses TRBV27 with TRBJ2-5; TRBD2 aligns across 9 bases. With 2 bases clipped from V and 5 bases from J, the junction kept 3 bases outside the gene matches. This CDR3 has 14 amino acids. Germline assignment: CDR1 MNHEY and CDR2 SMNVEV (reference sequence). The CDR3 nucleotides are TGTGCCAGCAGTTTAGCGGGGGGGCAGGAGACCCAGTACTTC. This encodes CASSLAGGQETQYF.

This clone occurred once. The chain links TRBV19 to TRBJ2-1, with 9 bases that match TRBD2. With V trimmed by 4 bases and J by 4 bases, 20 bases remained unmatched. Per germline, CDR1 LNHDA and CDR2 SQIVND (reference sequence). The CDR3 has 20 residues. The CDR3 sequence is CASSTRNSAVAGAGYNEQFF. The DNA of the CDR3 is TGTGCCAGTAGTACCCGAAATTCCGCAGTAGCGGGAGCGGGGTACAATGAGCAGTTCTTC.

The chain employs TRBV9 and TRBJ2-7; the match to TRBD1 covers 10 bases. J gave up 4 bases and V 2 bases, and 6 bases lay outside the gene matches. The CDR3 totals 15 residues. The germline V gene encodes CDR1 SGDLS and CDR2 YYNGEE. CDR3 protein: CASSVWDRGGYEQYF. CDR3 nucleotides: TGTGCCAGCAGCGTCTGGGACAGGGGCGGATACGAGCAGTACTTC.

As to this clone: This sample includes further DNA sequences coding for the same CDR3. This chain connects TRBV9 to TRBJ2-3; 7 bases line up with TRBD2. The junction had 0 bases not matched to a gene; V was cut back by 0 bases and J by 5 bases. The CDR3 runs 13 residues. Germline-derived CDR1 and CDR2 are SGDLS and YYNGEE. CDR3 sequence: CASSVGEGDTQYF. The DNA for the CDR3 is TGTGCCAGCAGCGTAGGGGAGGGAGATACGCAGTATTTT.

The rearrangement links TRBV19 to TRBJ2-3, with 10 nucleotides matching TRBD1. After removal of 5 bases from V and 4 bases from J, the junction contained 30 bases not matched to a gene. Germline V CDR1 and CDR2: LNHDA, SQIVND (reference sequence). The CDR3 consists of 23 residues. In DNA form, the CDR3 reads TGTGCCAGTAGTCCCTGGGGACAGGGGATAGGAACTAGCGGTCCTCAAACCGCAGATACGCAGTATTTT. Its translation: CASSPWGQGIGTSGPQTADTQYF.

The V call is TRBV10-3, the J call TRBJ2-2; a weak D match, TRBD2 (6 bases). Per the germline V gene, CDR1 is ENHRY and CDR2 is SYGVKD. Trimming shortened V by 11 bases and J by 5 bases, and 9 bases separated the two germline ends. This CDR3 has 11 amino acids. The CDR3 region is CAVGGTGELFF. The CDR3 DNA follows: TGTGCCGTCGGGGGTACCGGGGAGCTGTTTTTT.

The chain carries TRBV19 and TRBJ1-1, with D tentatively TRBD1 (5 bases). V gave up 7 bases and J gave up 2 bases, with 14 bases separating them. CDR1 LNHDA and CDR2 SQIVND come from the germline V gene (reference sequence). The CDR3 runs to 14 residues. The CDR3 here is CASISTETNTEAFF. Here the CDR3 DNA reads TGTGCCAGTATTTCGACAGAGACTAACACTGAAGCTTTCTTT.

The chain links TRBV15 to TRBJ2-1; 9 nucleotides match TRBD2. The CDR3 runs 17 residues. Trimming took 6 bases from V and 6 from J; bases not matched to a gene: 15. Germline V lookup: CDR1 LNHNV, CDR2 YYDKDF (reference sequence). DNA for the CDR3: TGTGCCACCAGGGACGAGATCGGGAGGCGGGAGGGCAATGAGCAGTTCTTC. This codes for CATRDEIGRREGNEQFF.

The chain carries TRBV27 and TRBJ2-1, with 9 bases aligning to TRBD2. J gave up 1 base and V 6 bases, and 16 bases lay outside the gene matches. The CDR3 is 19 amino acids. Looked up from germline, CDR1 is MNHEY and CDR2 is SMNVEV (reference sequence). This CDR3 is CASRRTVSGGYASYNEQFF. The DNA for the CDR3 is TGTGCCAGCAGGAGGACGGTTAGCGGGGGCTACGCATCCTACAATGAGCAGTTCTTC.

The chain employs TRBV5-1 and TRBJ1-2; no reliable D call. V lost 0 bases and J 4 bases, leaving 13 bases between the germline ends. From germline, CDR1 is SGHRS and CDR2 YFSETQ. CDR3 length equals 15 residues. Here the CDR3 DNA reads TGCGCCAGCAGCTTGGGTGGCCAGGCTCTCTATGGCTACACCTTC. Translating gives CASSLGGQALYGYTF.

The gene calls are TRBV6-5 and TRBJ1-1; perhaps TRBD1 as D (5 bases). The CDR3 sequence is 13 residues long. The germline CDR1 and CDR2 sequences are MNHEY and SVGAGI. The ends were cut back, 8 bases at V and 5 bases at J, with 15 bases in the middle. CDR3 region: CASGTYGVTEAFF. The DNA of the CDR3 is TGTGCCAGCGGGACTTACGGGGTAACTGAAGCTTTCTTT.